These 12 T cell receptor beta chains share one sample of origin, sequenced in a study of T cell responses to AZD1222 COVID-19 vaccine. Profiling relied on immunoSEQ multiplex PCR, and the TCRdb table lists in-frame clones only, not all of them. In the table there are more than 70,000 clones, approximately 89% of which are singletons. Material: peripheral blood, obtained on day 0 of AZD1222 vaccination. These receptors all stem from an adult in good health.

This clone was found once. This chain joins TRBV3-1 (or the pseudogene TRBV3-2) and TRBJ2-7; 7 nucleotides align to TRBD1. The germline V gene encodes CDR1 LGHDT and CDR2 YNNKEL (reference sequence). The CDR3 length is 16 residues. V trimming: 1 base; J trimming: 3 bases; junction bases outside the gene matches: 9. CDR3: CASSQAIGQVHYEQYF. In DNA form, the CDR3 reads TGTGCCAGCAGCCAAGCGATCGGACAGGTGCACTACGAGCAGTACTTC.

The V gene is TRBV14, the J gene TRBJ1-6; D remains unclear. The germline V gene encodes CDR1 SGHDN and CDR2 FVKESK. V lost 6 bases to trimming and J lost 9 bases, with 15 bases between them. The CDR3 covers 14 residues. The CDR3 is CASSREIEASPLHF. The CDR3 bases are TGTGCCAGCAGTCGGGAAATCGAGGCTTCACCCCTCCACTTT. Full variable domain (rest looked up from reference TRBV14 and TRBJ1-6): EAGVTQFPSHSVIEKGQTVTLRCDPISGHDNLYWYRRVMGKEIKFLLHFVKESKQDESGMPNNRFLAERTGGTYSTLKVQPAELEDSGVYFCASSREIEASPLHFGNGTRLTVT.

In this sample, this clone turned up once. The V gene is TRBV19, the J gene TRBJ2-1; D is ambiguous. Germline CDR1 LNHDA, CDR2 SQIVND (reference sequence). This CDR3 spans 17 amino acids. Trimming left V 4 bases short and J 0 bases short, with 16 bases between. The CDR3 sequence: CASSRHPGRSSYNEQFF. CDR3 nucleotides: TGTGCCAGTAGTAGACACCCAGGCCGCAGCTCCTACAATGAGCAGTTCTTC.

The J gene is TRBJ2-7, the V gene TRBV14, with TRBD2 identical over 9 bases. V shed 0 bases and J 4 bases; nucleotides not matched to a gene: 13. The CDR3 consists of 18 residues. Germline CDR1 and CDR2: SGHDN and FVKESK. CDR3 nucleotides: TGTGCCAGCAGCCAAGATCTCCTCCCGGCTAGCGGGATTTACGAGCAGTACTTC. Translating it yields CASSQDLLPASGIYEQYF.

The rearrangement joins TRBV10-3 to TRBJ1-1; D unclear. CDR1 ENHRY and CDR2 SYGVKD come from the germline V gene. Trimming removed 10 bases at V and 1 base at J, with 10 bases between. The CDR3 is 12 amino acids. The CDR3 loop reads CATRSGNTEAFF. CDR3 nucleotide sequence: TGTGCCACCCGGTCTGGGAACACTGAAGCTTTCTTT.

The chain recombines TRBV2 with TRBJ1-2, with 8 positions matching TRBD1. Per germline, CDR1 SNHLY and CDR2 FYNNEI. V lost 6 bases, J lost 6 bases, and 3 bases stayed unmatched. The CDR3 has 12 amino acids. Here the CDR3 reads CASRQGAHGYTF. CDR3 coding DNA: TGTGCCAGCAGGCAGGGGGCGCATGGCTACACCTTC.

The CDR3, as DNA: TGCGCCAGCAGCCAGCGGACAGATTATAATTCACCCCTCCACTTT. It is translated as CASSQRTDYNSPLHF. V usage is TRBV4-1 and J usage is TRBJ1-6, with D possibly being TRBD1 (6 bases). This CDR3 has 15 residues. Trimming stripped 3 bases from V and 4 bases from J, with 10 bases between. Germline V gene lookup returns CDR1 MGHRA and CDR2 YSYEKL.

This CDR3 reads CASSPQGVSYNEQFF. CDR3 coding DNA: TGTGCCAGCAGTCCCCAGGGGGTTTCCTACAATGAGCAGTTCTTC. J is TRBJ2-1 and V is TRBV6-6; TRBD1 matches 7 bases. In germline, CDR1 is MNHNY, CDR2 SVGAGI (reference sequence). Trimming removed 5 bases from V and 1 base from J; junction bases left unmatched: 5. The CDR3 runs 15 residues.

This clone was recorded only once. The rearrangement uses TRBV5-5 and TRBJ1-2; TRBD1 matches at 7 bases. This CDR3 has 14 residues. Germline V lookup: CDR1 SGHKS, CDR2 YYEKEE (reference sequence). V shed 0 bases and J 4 bases; nucleotides not matched to a gene: 3. The DNA for the CDR3 is TGTGCCAGCAGCTTGGTGACAGGGAGCTATGGCTACACCTTC. Translating gives CASSLVTGSYGYTF.

The sample holds a few counts of this clone. V usage is TRBV10-3 and J usage is TRBJ1-5; a weak D match, TRBD1 (6 bases). The CDR3 length is 15 residues. CDR1 ENHRY and CDR2 SYGVKD come from the germline V gene. V dropped 10 bases and J dropped 4 bases, with 20 bases sitting between them. The CDR3 region has the DNA TGTGCCACCCAGGGGAGGGAGGGTTTTAATCAGCCCCAGCATTTT. It specifies CATQGREGFNQPQHF.

This clone appeared a single time. V gene TRBV3-1 (or the pseudogene TRBV3-2) combines with J gene TRBJ1-1; tentatively, D is TRBD1 (5 bases). Trimming took off 4 bases at V and 5 bases at J, with 11 bases between the two ends. Per germline, CDR1 LGHDT and CDR2 YNNKEL (reference sequence). The CDR3 totals 13 residues. The CDR3 DNA reads TGTGCCAGCAGCCGGGAGGGGCTGACTGAAGCTTTCTTT. This gives the protein CASSREGLTEAFF.

The V and J genes are TRBV30 and TRBJ2-3; the match to TRBD2 covers 11 bases. V dropped 3 bases and J dropped 0; count of bases not matched to a gene: 5. Germline lookup yields CDR1 GTSNPN and CDR2 SVGIG (reference sequence). This CDR3 is built from 16 residues. The CDR3 DNA sequence: TGTGCCTGGAGCCCTGGGACTAGCGGTAGCACAGATACGCAGTATTTT. Protein sequence: CAWSPGTSGSTDTQYF.